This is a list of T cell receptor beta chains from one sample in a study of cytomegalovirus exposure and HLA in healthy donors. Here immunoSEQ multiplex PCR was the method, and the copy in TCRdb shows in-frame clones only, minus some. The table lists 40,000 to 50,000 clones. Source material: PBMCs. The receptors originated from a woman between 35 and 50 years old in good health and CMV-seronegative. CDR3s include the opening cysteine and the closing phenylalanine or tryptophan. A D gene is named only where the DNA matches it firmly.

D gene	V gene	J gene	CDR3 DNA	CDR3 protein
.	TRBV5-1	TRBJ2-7	TGCGCCAGCAGCTATACAGGGTACTACGAGCAGTACTTC	CASSYTGYYEQYF
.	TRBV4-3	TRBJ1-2	TGCGCCAGCAGCCAAGCCCCCGGAGGCGGGGCTGGCTACACCTTC	CASSQAPGGGAGYTF
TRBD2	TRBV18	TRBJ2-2	TGTGCCAGCTCACCACCTACCGGGACTAGCGGGGCGAACACCGGGGAGCTGTTTTTT	CASSPPTGTSGANTGELFF
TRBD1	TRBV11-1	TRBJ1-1	TGTGCCAGCAGCGAACTCTCCGGGACAGGGGGGACTGAAGCTTTCTTT	CASSELSGTGGTEAFF
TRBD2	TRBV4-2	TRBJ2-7	TGTGCCAGCAGCCAAGTAGCGGGGGCCTCCTACGAGCAGTACTTC	CASSQVAGASYEQYF
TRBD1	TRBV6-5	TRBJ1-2	TGTGCCAGCTCTTGGGCGGGACAGCTCTATGGCTACACCTTC	CASSWAGQLYGYTF
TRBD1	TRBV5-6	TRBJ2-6	TGTGCCAGCAGTCTTACAGGGGCTGGGGCCAACGTCCTGACTTTC	CASSLTGAGANVLTF
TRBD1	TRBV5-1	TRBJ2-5	TGCGCCAGCAGCCCCTCGGGGACAGGGCAAGAGACCCAGTACTTC	CASSPSGTGQETQYF
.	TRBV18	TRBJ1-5	TGTGCCAGCTCACCAGTAGGAGGAAATGTTCAGCCCCAGCATTTT	CASSPVGGNVQPQHF
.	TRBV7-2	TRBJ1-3	TGTGCCAGCAGCTTCCAAGCTGGGGGGGGAATTGGGGGAAACACCATATATTTT	CASSFQAGGGIGGNTIYF
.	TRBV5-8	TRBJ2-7	TGTGCCAGCAGCATCGGGTCTCTCTTAGGGGACGAGCAGTACTTC	CASSIGSLLGDEQYF
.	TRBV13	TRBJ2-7	TGTGCCAGCAGCTTAGGCGGAAGGTTAACAGTCCACGAGCAGTACTTC	CASSLGGRLTVHEQYF
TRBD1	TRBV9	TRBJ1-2	TGTGCCAGCAGCGGGGGACAGTATGTGAGAGGCTACACCTTC	CASSGGQYVRGYTF
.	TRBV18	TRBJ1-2	TGTGCCAGCTCACCACCGAGCTCAGGAAACAACTATGGCTACACCTTC	CASSPPSSGNNYGYTF
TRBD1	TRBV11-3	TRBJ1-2	TGTGCCAGCAGCCCGGGACAGGGAGTCCGCACCTTC	CASSPGQGVRTF